This T cell receptor beta chain is drawn from a study of blood T cell repertoires in COVID-19. Trimming shortened V by 3 bases and J by 3 bases, and 11 bases separated the two germline ends. The CDR3 spans 13 residues. Germline V gene sequence: CDR1 DFQATT, CDR2 SNEGSKA (reference sequence). Using immunoSEQ multiplex PCR, the repertoire was profiled, and TCRdb retains in-frame clones only, with some absent. Counted here are some 60,000 clones, approximately 91% occurring once; the ten biggest clones make up around 2.3%. The source of this sequence is a man aged 55-75 years with acute or convalescent COVID-19. The chain has TRBV20-1 and TRBJ1-2; D is uncertain. Sequencing was carried out using peripheral blood. CDR3 nucleotides: TGCAGTGCTAGTACGGCCCAGGACTATGGCTACACCTTC. Its protein is CSASTAQDYGYTF.